The 14 T cell receptor beta chains reported below all come from one sample, sequenced in a study of blood T cell repertoires in COVID-19. Profiling relied on immunoSEQ multiplex PCR, and the TCRdb table lists in-frame clones only, not all of them. Of around 58,000 clones detected, roughly 80% appear once; the ten largest clones hold 3.5% to 4%. Sample: PBMCs or T cells enriched from blood (not recorded which). The receptors were sampled from a woman aged 40 to 50 with acute COVID-19.

This sequence joins TRBV6-1 and TRBJ1-6; no clear D. V lost 2 bases, J lost 7 bases, and 12 bases lay in between. Germline V gives CDR1 MNHNS, CDR2 SASEGT. CDR3 size: 15 residues. The CDR3 is CASSEIGNANSPLHF. CDR3 nucleotide sequence: TGTGCCAGCAGTGAAATCGGGAACGCCAATTCACCCCTCCACTTT.

V and J are TRBV5-6 and TRBJ1-2, with D possibly being TRBD1 (5 bases). V was clipped by 0 bases and J by 14 bases, with 20 bases between them. The CDR3 totals 14 residues. Germline V gives CDR1 SGHDT, CDR2 YYEEEE. The DNA of the CDR3 is TGTGCCAGCAGCTTGGACAGGTCGGTAATACGGGAGACCTTC. Residues: CASSLDRSVIRETF.

The chain links TRBV7-6 to TRBJ1-2; TRBD1 agrees at 8 bases. Trimming cost V 3 bases and J 2 bases; bases outside gene matches: 2. CDR3 length: 14 residues. Germline-derived CDR1 and CDR2 are SGHVS and FNYEAQ. The CDR3 nucleotides are TGTGCCAGCAGCTTTGGACAGGGCAACTATGGCTACACCTTC. It yields the protein CASSFGQGNYGYTF.

This chain links TRBV4-1 with TRBJ2-3, with a possible D match to TRBD1 (5 bases). Trimming removed 3 bases from V and 6 bases from J, with 13 bases in between. There are 14 residues in the CDR3. Germline CDR1 reads MGHRA; CDR2 reads YSYEKL. CDR3 nucleotides: TGCGCCAGCAGCCATCCCGGACATTGGGATACGCAGTATTTT. Its translation is CASSHPGHWDTQYF.

This rearrangement joins TRBV29-1 to TRBJ2-5; 9 bases line up with TRBD2. This CDR3 contains 15 residues. Trimming removed 6 bases from V and 5 bases from J; junction bases left unmatched: 13. Germline values: CDR1 SQVTM, CDR2 ANQGSEA. CDR3 nucleotides: TGCAGCGTAGCTGAACATAGCGGGGGCGGGGAGACCCAGTACTTC. It translates to CSVAEHSGGGETQYF.

The genes are TRBV12-3 or TRBV12-4 and TRBJ1-6, with a possible D match to TRBD1 (5 bases). Trimming stripped 5 bases from V and 14 bases from J, with 13 bases between. This CDR3 region has 12 residues. For the CDR3, the DNA is TGTGCCAGCAGTGCAGGGTTCTTCACCCTCCACTTT. Encoded protein: CASSAGFFTLHF.

This clone was seen a handful of times. The chain has TRBV19 and TRBJ1-5; TRBD1 is a possible D gene (5 bases). The germline V gene encodes CDR1 LNHDA and CDR2 SQIVND (reference sequence). CDR3 size: 15 residues. The V gene lost 3 bases and the J gene lost 2 bases, with 11 bases spanning the gap. The CDR3 DNA sequence: TGTGCCAGTAGTATTGGCAGGGAGGGCAATCAGCCCCAGCATTTT. Its translation is CASSIGREGNQPQHF. Complete variable domain (other parts from reference TRBV19 and TRBJ1-5): DGGITQSPKYLFRKEGQNVTLSCEQNLNHDAMYWYRQDPGQGLRLIYYSQIVNDFQKGDIAEGYSVSREKKESFPLTVTSAQKNPTAFYLCASSIGREGNQPQHFGDGTRLSIL.

This chain links TRBV3-1 (or the pseudogene TRBV3-2) with TRBJ1-2; TRBD1 aligns across 7 bases. The CDR3 extends over 19 amino acids. From germline, CDR1 is LGHDT and CDR2 YNNKEL (reference sequence). Trimming at V came to 4 bases and at J to 0 bases, leaving 17 bases not matched to a gene. CDR3 amino acids: CASSLWVRDSGPTNYGYTF. The CDR3 DNA sequence: TGTGCCAGCAGCCTGTGGGTCCGGGACAGCGGACCTACTAACTATGGCTACACCTTC.

The J gene is TRBJ2-3, the V gene TRBV28; 7 bases align to TRBD2. The germline V gene has CDR1 MDHEN and CDR2 SYDVKM. The CDR3 has 13 amino acids. V shed 7 bases and J 1 base; nucleotides not matched to a gene: 2. The CDR3 coding sequence is TGTGCCAGCATGGGGGGGGGCACAGATACGCAGTATTTT. Protein: CASMGGGTDTQYF. The full variable domain, rest sourced from reference TRBV28 and TRBJ2-3, is DVKVTQSSRYLVKRTGEKVFLECVQDMDHENMFWYRQDPGLGLRLIYFSYDVKMKEKGDIPEGYSVSREKKERFSLILESASTNQTSMYLCASMGGGTDTQYFGPGTRLTVL.

On this clone itself: Within the sample, other DNA sequences also encode this same CDR3. J is TRBJ2-3 and V is TRBV28; the D is unclear. The CDR3 has 14 amino acids. The germline gives CDR1 MDHEN, CDR2 SYDVKM. The V end lost 3 bases, the J end lost 1 base, and 8 bases lay between the germline ends. The CDR3 DNA is TGTGCCAGCAGTTTCGTAGCAGGCACAGATACGCAGTATTTT. This encodes CASSFVAGTDTQYF.

CDR3 DNA: TGTGCCAGCAGTGAGGGAGAATATGGCTACACCTTC. This sequence encodes CASSEGEYGYTF. This chain uses TRBV2 with TRBJ1-2, with D hard to call. V lost 3 bases to trimming and J lost 5 bases, with 7 bases between them. The CDR3 extends over 12 amino acids. Germline lookup yields CDR1 SNHLY and CDR2 FYNNEI.

The chain joins TRBV18 to TRBJ1-5; tentatively, D is TRBD1 (6 bases). The CDR3 covers 17 residues. Trimming removed 6 bases from V and 0 bases from J, with 18 bases in between. Germline CDR1 and CDR2: KGHSH and LQKENI. In DNA, the CDR3 is TGTGCCAGCTCTCGAGTACCAGGGGAGATTAGCAATCAGCCCCAGCATTTT. Its translation: CASSRVPGEISNQPQHF.

The rearrangement links TRBV28 to TRBJ1-1, with D possibly matching TRBD1 (5 bases). Deletions cut 5 bases from V and 8 bases from J, with 21 bases between. This CDR3 region has 15 residues. The germline CDR1 and CDR2 sequences are MDHEN and SYDVKM. The CDR3 sequence is CASSLGTEGLPEAFF. The CDR3 bases are TGTGCCAGCAGTCTAGGGACGGAGGGCCTACCAGAAGCTTTCTTT.

This rearrangement joins TRBV6-1 to TRBJ2-1, with 11 bases fitting TRBD2. Germline CDR1 reads MNHNS; CDR2 reads SASEGT. The CDR3 is 19 residues long. J was trimmed by 2 bases and V by 2 bases; bases with no gene match: 11. CDR3 coding DNA: TGTGCCAGCAGTGAAAGGGCCCGACTAGCGGGGACTACCTACAATGAGCAGTTCTTC. Encoded protein: CASSERARLAGTTYNEQFF.